This TCR beta chain was captured in a study of T-cell memory formation after mild COVID-19 (dated by TCRdb to about 2021). Concerning the study at large: TCR sequence clusters from the two donors were largely donor specific. Two young, previously healthy adult volunteers, one female and one male, were included in the cohort. Longitudinal TCRalpha and TCRbeta repertoire sequencing tracked T-cell clones expanding and contracting after mild COVID-19 in a couple of donors. The research as a whole found: Contracting CD4+ clones turned up mainly in the CM and EM memory subsets, whereas EMRA was where CD8+ clones were enriched. Some responding clones were detected in pre-infection memory, which suggested that pre-existing cross-reactive memory T cells had joined the SARS-CoV-2 response. SARS-CoV-2 specificity of the second-wave clones peaking on day 37 was not confirmed. From day 15 to 85, contracting clones showed balanced CD4/CD8 phenotypes, whereas a second wave of clones that expanded from day 15 to 37 leaned towards CD4+. The study included only a couple of mild cases, and larger cohorts that include severe cases with pre-infection samples were judged to be necessary.

This clonotype was recorded a few times. Its antigen is unknown. Per-base quality was not reported, and no clone a single base away is much larger than it. Ficoll-Paque density gradient centrifugation was the method used to isolate PBMCs. In the germline V gene, CDR1 corresponds to SGHAT and CDR2 to FQNNGV. From the cysteine up to the phenylalanine, the CDR3 has a length of 12 residues. Only the CDR3 DNA stays, 36 bases, in frame from base 1. V drops 5 bases and J drops 8 bases, leaving 10 bases in between. Sequencing was performed on an Illumina NovaSeq 6000. Using 5'RACE with constant-segment primers, TCRalpha and TCRbeta cDNA libraries were constructed, with sample barcodes and unique molecular identifiers added in the process. Trizol reagent was used to extract RNA from every sample. The libraries were amplified in two PCR steps, and the second step added a second sample barcode and Illumina TruSeq adapters. Libraries were sequenced on an Illumina NovaSeq with 2 x 150 bp paired-end reads. For the original study's pipeline: Demultiplexing of reads and collapsing into UMI-guided consensus sequences were performed with migec v1.2.7. Using mixcr v2.1.11, the UMI consensuses were aligned to TRA and TRB V and J templates and assembled into clonotypes. A clonotype was counted as expanded or contracted only if both edgeR and NoisET called the change significant, with noise models trained on biological replicates. For edgeR calls, the cutoffs were a false discovery rate-adjusted p below 0.01 and a log2 fold-change threshold of 1. As an exploratory analysis of dynamics, max-normalized trajectories of the 1000 most abundant clonotypes were examined with PCA combined with hierarchical clustering. Separately sequenced CD4+ and CD8+ repertoires were used to assign the CD4 or CD8 phenotype of responding clones. TCRdb's own reprocessing of the public reads used fastp at Q25 and MiXCR and kept productive beta chains. All rows with the same CDR3 protein become a single entry with the most common DNA and genes. The V and J calls, along with clone size, are taken from TCRdb and not from the paper's own processing. The sample contains around 250,000 distinct CDR3 sequences, 15% to 20% of them found a single time. The ten top clones hold under 25% of the sample.

This TCR was sampled from a man between 18 and 35 years old who had mild COVID-19 (a few samples of this study predate the infection). The sample titles of this study are shuffled in the database, so cell type and time point are left out; the donor was told from shared clones. The chain couples TRBV11-2 to TRBJ2-4, and possibly TRBD1, on 5 matching bases. Sample: PBMCs or a T cell subset sorted from them (not recorded which). The CDR3 region reads CASSRDRDIQYF. The nucleotides are TGTGCCAGCAGCCGCGACAGAGACATTCAGTACTTC.